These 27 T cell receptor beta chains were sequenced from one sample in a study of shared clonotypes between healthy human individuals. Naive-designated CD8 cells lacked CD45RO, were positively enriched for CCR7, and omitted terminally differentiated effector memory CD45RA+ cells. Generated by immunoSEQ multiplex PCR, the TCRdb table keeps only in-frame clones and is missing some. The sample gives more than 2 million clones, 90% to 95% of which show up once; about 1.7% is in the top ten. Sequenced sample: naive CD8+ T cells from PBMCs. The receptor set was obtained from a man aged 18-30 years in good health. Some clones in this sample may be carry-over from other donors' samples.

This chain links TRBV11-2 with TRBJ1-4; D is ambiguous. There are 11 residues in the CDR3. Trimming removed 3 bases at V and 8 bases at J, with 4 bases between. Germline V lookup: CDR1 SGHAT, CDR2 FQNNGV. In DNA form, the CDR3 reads TGTGCCAGCAGCTTTAACGAAAAACTGTTTTTT. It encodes CASSFNEKLFF. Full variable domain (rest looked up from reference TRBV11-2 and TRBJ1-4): EAGVAQSPRYKIIEKRQSVAFWCNPISGHATLYWYQQILGQGPKLLIQFQNNGVVDDSQLPKDRFSAERLKGVDSTLKIQPAKLEDSAVYLCASSFNEKLFFGSGTQLSVL.

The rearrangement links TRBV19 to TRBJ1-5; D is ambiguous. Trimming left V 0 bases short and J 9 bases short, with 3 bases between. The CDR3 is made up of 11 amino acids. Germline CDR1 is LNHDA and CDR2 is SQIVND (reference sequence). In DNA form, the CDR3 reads TGTGCCAGTAGTATAGACGGGCCCCAGCATTTT. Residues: CASSIDGPQHF.

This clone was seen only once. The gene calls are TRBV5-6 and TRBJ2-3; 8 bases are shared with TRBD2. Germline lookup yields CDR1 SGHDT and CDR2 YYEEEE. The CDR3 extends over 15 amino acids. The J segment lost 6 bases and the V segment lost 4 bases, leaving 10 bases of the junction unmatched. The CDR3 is CASSQTGLAGDTQYF. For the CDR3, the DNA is TGTGCCAGCAGCCAGACAGGCCTAGCGGGCGATACGCAGTATTTT.

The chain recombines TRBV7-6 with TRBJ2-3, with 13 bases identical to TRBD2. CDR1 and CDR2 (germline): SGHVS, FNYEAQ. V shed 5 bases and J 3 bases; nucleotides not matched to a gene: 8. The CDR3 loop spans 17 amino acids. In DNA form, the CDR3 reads TGTGCCAGCAGCGCCTCGGGACTAGCGGGATGGACAGATACGCAGTATTTT. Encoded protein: CASSASGLAGWTDTQYF.

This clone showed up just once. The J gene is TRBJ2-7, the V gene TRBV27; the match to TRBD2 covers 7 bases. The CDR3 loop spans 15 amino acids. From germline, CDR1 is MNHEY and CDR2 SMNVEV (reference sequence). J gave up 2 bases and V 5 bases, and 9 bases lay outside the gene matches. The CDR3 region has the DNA TGTGCCAGCAGTCTGGGGGGGATTGGCCCCTACGAGCAGTACTTC. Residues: CASSLGGIGPYEQYF.

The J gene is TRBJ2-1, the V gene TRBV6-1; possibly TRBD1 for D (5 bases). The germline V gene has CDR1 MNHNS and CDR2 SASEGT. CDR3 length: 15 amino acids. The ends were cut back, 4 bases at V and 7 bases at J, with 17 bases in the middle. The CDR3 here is CASSVFSTSGNEQFF. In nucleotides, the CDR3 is TGTGCCAGCAGTGTCTTCTCAACTTCAGGGAATGAGCAGTTCTTC.

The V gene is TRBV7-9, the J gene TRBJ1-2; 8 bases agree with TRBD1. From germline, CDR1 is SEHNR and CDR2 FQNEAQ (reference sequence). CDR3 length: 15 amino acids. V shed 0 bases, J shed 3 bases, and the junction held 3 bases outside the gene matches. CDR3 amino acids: CASSLADREHYGYTF. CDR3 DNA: TGTGCCAGCAGCTTAGCGGACAGGGAGCACTATGGCTACACCTTC.

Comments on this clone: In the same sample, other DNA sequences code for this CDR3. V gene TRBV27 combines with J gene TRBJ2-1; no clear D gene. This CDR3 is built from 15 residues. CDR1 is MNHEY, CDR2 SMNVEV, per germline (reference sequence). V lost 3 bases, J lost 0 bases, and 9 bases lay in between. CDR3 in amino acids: CASSFGQNSYNEQFF. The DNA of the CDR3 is TGTGCCAGCAGTTTCGGTCAGAACTCCTACAATGAGCAGTTCTTC.

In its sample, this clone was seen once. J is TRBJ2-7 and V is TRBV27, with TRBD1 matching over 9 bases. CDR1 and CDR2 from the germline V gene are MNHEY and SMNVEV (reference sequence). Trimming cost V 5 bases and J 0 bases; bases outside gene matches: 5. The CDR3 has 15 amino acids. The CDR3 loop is CASSIYRGPSYEQYF. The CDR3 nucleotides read TGTGCCAGCAGTATCTACAGGGGGCCCTCCTACGAGCAGTACTTC.

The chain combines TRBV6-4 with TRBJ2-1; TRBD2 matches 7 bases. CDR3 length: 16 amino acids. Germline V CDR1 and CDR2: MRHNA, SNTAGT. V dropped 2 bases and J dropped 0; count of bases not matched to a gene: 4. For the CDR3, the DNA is TGTGCCAGCAGTGACCGCGGGAGAACCTCCTACAATGAGCAGTTCTTC. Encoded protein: CASSDRGRTSYNEQFF.

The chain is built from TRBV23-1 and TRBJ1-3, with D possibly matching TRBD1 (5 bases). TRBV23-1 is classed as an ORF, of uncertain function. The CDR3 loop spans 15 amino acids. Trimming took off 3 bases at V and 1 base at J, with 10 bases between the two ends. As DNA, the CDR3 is TGCGCCAGCAGTCACTCAGGGACGTCTGGAAACACCATATATTTT. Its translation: CASSHSGTSGNTIYF.

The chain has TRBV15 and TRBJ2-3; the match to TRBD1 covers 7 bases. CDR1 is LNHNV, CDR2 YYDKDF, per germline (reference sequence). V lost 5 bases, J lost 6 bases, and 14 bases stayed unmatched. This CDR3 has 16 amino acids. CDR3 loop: CATSPHKSGGRDTQYF. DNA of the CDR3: TGTGCCACCAGCCCCCATAAGTCAGGGGGTCGGGATACGCAGTATTTT.

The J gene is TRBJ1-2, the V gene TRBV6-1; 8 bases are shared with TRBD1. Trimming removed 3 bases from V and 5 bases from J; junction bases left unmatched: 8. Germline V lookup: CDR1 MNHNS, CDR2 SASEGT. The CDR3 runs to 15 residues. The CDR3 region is CASSESTGGSYGYTF. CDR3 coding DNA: TGTGCCAGCAGTGAGAGCACAGGGGGTAGTTATGGCTACACCTTC.

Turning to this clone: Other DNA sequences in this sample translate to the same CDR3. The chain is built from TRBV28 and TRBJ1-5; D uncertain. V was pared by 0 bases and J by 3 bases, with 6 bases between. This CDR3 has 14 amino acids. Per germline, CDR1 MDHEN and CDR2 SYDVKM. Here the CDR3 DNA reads TGTGCCAGCAGTTTATGGGGTTCCAATCAGCCCCAGCATTTT. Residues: CASSLWGSNQPQHF.

CDR3 nucleotides: TGTGCCAGCAGTGAACCCCGGGCCAGCCGATCCGGGGAGCTGTTTTTT. Translated, it gives CASSEPRASRSGELFF. The V and J genes are TRBV6-1 and TRBJ2-2; D is unresolved. The CDR3 covers 16 residues. The V end lost 2 bases, the J end lost 6 bases, and 16 bases lay between the germline ends. Germline CDR1 MNHNS, CDR2 SASEGT.

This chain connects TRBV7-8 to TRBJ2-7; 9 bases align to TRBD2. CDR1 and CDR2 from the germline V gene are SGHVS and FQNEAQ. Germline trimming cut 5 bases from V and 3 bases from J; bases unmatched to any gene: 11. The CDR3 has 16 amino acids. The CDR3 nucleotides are TGTGCCAGCAGCCTACGGATAGCGGGAGTCGACTACGAGCAGTACTTC. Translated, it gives CASSLRIAGVDYEQYF.

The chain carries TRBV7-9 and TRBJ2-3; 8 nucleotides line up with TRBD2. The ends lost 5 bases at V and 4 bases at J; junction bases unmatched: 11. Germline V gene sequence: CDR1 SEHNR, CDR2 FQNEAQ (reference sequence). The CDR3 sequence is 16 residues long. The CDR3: CASSRFRGGGSDTQYF. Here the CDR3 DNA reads TGTGCCAGCAGCCGCTTTCGGGGGGGCGGTTCAGATACGCAGTATTTT.

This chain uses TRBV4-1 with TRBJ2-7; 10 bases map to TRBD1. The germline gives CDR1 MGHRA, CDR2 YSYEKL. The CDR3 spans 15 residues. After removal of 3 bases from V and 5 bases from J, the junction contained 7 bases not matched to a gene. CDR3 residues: CASSQPTGGTDEQYF. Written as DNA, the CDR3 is TGCGCCAGCAGCCAGCCGACAGGGGGCACGGACGAGCAGTACTTC.

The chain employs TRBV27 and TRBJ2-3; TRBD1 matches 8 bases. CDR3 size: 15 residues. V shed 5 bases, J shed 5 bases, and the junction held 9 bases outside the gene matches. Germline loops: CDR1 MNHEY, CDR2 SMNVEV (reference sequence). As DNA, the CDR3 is TGTGCCAGCAGTCCCACCGGACAGGGAAGAGATACGCAGTATTTT. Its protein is CASSPTGQGRDTQYF.

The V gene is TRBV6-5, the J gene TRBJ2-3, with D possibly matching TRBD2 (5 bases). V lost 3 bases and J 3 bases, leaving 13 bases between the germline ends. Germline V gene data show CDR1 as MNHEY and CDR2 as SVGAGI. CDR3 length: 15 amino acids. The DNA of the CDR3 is TGTGCCAGCAGTTATGTTCCGGGAAGGACAGATACGCAGTATTTT. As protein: CASSYVPGRTDTQYF.

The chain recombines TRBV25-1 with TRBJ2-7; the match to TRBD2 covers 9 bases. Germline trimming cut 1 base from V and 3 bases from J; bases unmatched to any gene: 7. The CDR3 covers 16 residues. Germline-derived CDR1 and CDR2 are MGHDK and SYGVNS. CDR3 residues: CASSESRAGGVYEQYF. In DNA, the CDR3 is TGTGCCAGCAGTGAATCGAGAGCGGGAGGAGTCTACGAGCAGTACTTC.

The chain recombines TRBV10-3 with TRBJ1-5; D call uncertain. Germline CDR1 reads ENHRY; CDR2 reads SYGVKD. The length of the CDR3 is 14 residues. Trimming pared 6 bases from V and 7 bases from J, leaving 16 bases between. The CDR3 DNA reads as TGTGCCATCAGCGCGCCCGGCGCCGGGCAGCCCCAGCATTTT. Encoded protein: CAISAPGAGQPQHF.

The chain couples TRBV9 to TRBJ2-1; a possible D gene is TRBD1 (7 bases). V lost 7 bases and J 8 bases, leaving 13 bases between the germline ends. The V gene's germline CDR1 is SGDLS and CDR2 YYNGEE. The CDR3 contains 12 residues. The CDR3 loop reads CASGGGGDEQFF. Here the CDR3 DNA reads TGTGCCAGCGGAGGGGGCGGCGATGAGCAGTTCTTC.

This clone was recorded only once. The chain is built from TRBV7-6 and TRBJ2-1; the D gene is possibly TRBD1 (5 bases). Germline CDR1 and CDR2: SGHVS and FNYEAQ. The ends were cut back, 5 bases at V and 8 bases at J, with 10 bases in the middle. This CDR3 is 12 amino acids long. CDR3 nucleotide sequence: TGTGCCAGCAGCCAAGGGGTTTATGAGCAGTTCTTC. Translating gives CASSQGVYEQFF. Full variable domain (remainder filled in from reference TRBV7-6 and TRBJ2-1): GAGVSQSPRYKVTKRGQDVALRCDPISGHVSLYWYRQALGQGPEFLTYFNYEAQQDKSGLPNDRFSAERPEGSISTLTIQRTEQRDSAMYRCASSQGVYEQFFGPGTRLTVL.

In DNA, the CDR3 is TGTGCCAGCAGCTTAGTCGTCGCAGCCCCGGGTGAGCAGTTCTTC. It codes for CASSLVVAAPGEQFF. The J gene is TRBJ2-1, the V gene TRBV7-2; D gene unclear. Germline V gene data show CDR1 as SGHTA and CDR2 as FQGNSA. The V end lost 1 base, the J end lost 9 bases, and 16 bases lay between the germline ends. This CDR3 has 15 amino acids.

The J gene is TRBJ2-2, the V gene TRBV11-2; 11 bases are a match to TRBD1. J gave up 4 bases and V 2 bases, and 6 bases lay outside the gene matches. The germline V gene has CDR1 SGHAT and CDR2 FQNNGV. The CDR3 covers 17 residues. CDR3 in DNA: TGTGCCAGCAGCTTATGCGGGACAGGGGGTTGCACCGGGGAGCTGTTTTTT. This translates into CASSLCGTGGCTGELFF.

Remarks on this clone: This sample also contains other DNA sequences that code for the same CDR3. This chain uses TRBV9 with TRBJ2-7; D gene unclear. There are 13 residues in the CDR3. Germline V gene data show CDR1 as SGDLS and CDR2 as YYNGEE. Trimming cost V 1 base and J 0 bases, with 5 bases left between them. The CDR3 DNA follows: TGTGCCAGCAGCGTATTGCCCTCCTACGAGCAGTACTTC. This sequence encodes CASSVLPSYEQYF.